A selection of T cell receptor beta chains follows, all from one sample in a study of CD8 T cells in ankylosing spondylitis. TCRdb itself ran the 5' RACE reads through MiXCR, one entry per CDR3 protein. The sample carries approximately 200,000 distinct CDR3 sequences, around 13% recorded once. Sequencing was done on a sample of blood, either unsorted or a sorted T cell fraction (not recorded which). The source is a male donor with ankylosing spondylitis or in good health (not recorded which). CDR3s include the opening cysteine and the closing phenylalanine or tryptophan. A D gene is named only where the DNA matches it firmly. For some rows the clone size is stated as once, few or many, or as a class when expanded; others skip it.

clone_size | cdr3_length | d_call | j_call | v_call | cdr3_aa | cdr3_nt
- | 16 | TRBD2 | TRBJ2-1 | TRBV12-3/TRBV12-4 | CASSLGLAGAINEQFF | TGTGCCAGCAGCCTCGGACTAGCGGGAGCCATCAATGAGCAGTTCTTC
- | 15 | - | TRBJ2-2 | TRBV7-6 | CASSLGTGGNGELFF | TGTGCCAGCAGCTTAGGAACAGGAGGGAACGGGGAGCTGTTTTTT
- | 14 | - | TRBJ2-1 | TRBV20-1 | CSARGGGTYNEQFF | TGCAGTGCTAGAGGGGGAGGCACCTACAATGAGCAGTTCTTC
many | 16 | - | TRBJ2-3 | TRBV27 | CASSPLVGHSSDTQYF | TGTGCCAGCAGTCCCCTCGTGGGCCATTCATCAGATACGCAGTATTTT
- | 16 | - | TRBJ2-3 | TRBV27 | CASSSQGTSSTDTQYF | TGTGCCAGCAGTTCCCAGGGGACATCTAGCACAGATACGCAGTATTTT
many | 12 | - | TRBJ2-1 | TRBV5-1 | CASSFDRNEQFF | TGCGCCAGCAGCTTCGACAGGAATGAGCAGTTCTTC
- | 15 | - | TRBJ2-3 | TRBV3-1 | CASSQGASSLDTQYF | TGTGCCAGCAGCCAAGGAGCCTCCTCCCTGGATACGCAGTATTTT
few | 15 | - | TRBJ2-2 | TRBV11-2 | CASSLVGPYTGELFF | TGTGCCAGCAGCTTAGTTGGGCCTTACACCGGGGAGCTGTTTTTT
many | 12 | - | TRBJ2-1 | TRBV12-3/TRBV12-4 | CASKRSYNEQFF | TGTGCCAGCAAACGGTCTTACAATGAGCAGTTCTTC
many | 14 | - | TRBJ2-7 | TRBV27 | CASSWKGPPYEQYF | TGTGCCAGCAGTTGGAAGGGGCCCCCCTACGAGCAGTACTTC
few | 13 | - | TRBJ1-1 | TRBV19 | CASSIGGDTEAFF | TGTGCCAGTAGTATAGGAGGGGACACTGAAGCTTTCTTT
- | 13 | - | TRBJ2-2 | TRBV19 | CASIGPFTGELFF | TGTGCCAGTATTGGACCCTTCACCGGGGAGCTGTTTTTT
- | 14 | TRBD2 | TRBJ2-2 | TRBV6-5 | CASSYSGGQRELFF | TGTGCCAGCAGTTATAGCGGGGGGCAGAGAGAGCTGTTTTTT
few | 11 | - | TRBJ2-5 | TRBV30 | CAGGRQETQYF | TGTGCGGGGGGAAGGCAAGAGACCCAGTACTTC
- | 17 | TRBD1 | TRBJ2-4 | TRBV18 | CASSPIEPGTAENIQYF | TGTGCCAGCTCACCAATAGAACCCGGGACAGCAGAAAACATTCAGTACTTC
few | 14 | - | TRBJ2-3 | TRBV20-1 | CSATSPREGDTQYF | TGCAGTGCTACGTCGCCCCGAGAAGGAGATACGCAGTATTTT
few | 17 | TRBD2 | TRBJ2-5 | TRBV3-1 | CASSPTLAGGLQETQYF | TGTGCCAGCAGCCCCACTCTAGCGGGGGGCCTCCAAGAGACCCAGTACTTC
many | 15 | TRBD2 | TRBJ2-1 | TRBV5-6 | CASSLGTSGILEQFF | TGTGCCAGCAGCTTGGGGACTAGCGGGATCCTAGAGCAGTTCTTC
many | 17 | - | TRBJ2-1 | TRBV6-1 | CASRERGARGLSNEQFF | TGTGCCAGCAGGGAGCGGGGGGCCAGGGGGCTGTCCAATGAGCAGTTCTTC
few | 15 | TRBD2 | TRBJ2-7 | TRBV13 | CASSSGLAGPYEQYF | TGTGCCAGCAGCTCGGGACTAGCGGGGCCCTACGAGCAGTACTTC
few | 17 | - | TRBJ1-1 | TRBV7-9 | CASSLKGGLGVNTEAFF | TGTGCCAGCAGCCTCAAGGGGGGCCTGGGGGTGAACACTGAAGCTTTCTTT
few | 13 | - | TRBJ2-5 | TRBV5-6 | CASSYSARETQYF | TGTGCCAGCAGCTATAGCGCCAGGGAGACCCAGTACTTC
- | 14 | TRBD2 | TRBJ2-1 | TRBV6-4 | CASSRSGESDEQFF | TGTGCCAGTAGCCGAAGCGGGGAGTCGGATGAGCAGTTCTTC
- | 13 | - | TRBJ2-7 | TRBV12-3/TRBV12-4 | CASSLGTALEQYF | TGTGCCAGCAGTTTAGGGACAGCGTTAGAGCAGTACTTC
- | 16 | TRBD2 | TRBJ2-1 | TRBV10-2 | CASSEGTSGNNNEQFF | TGCGCCAGCAGTGAGGGGACTAGCGGGAACAACAATGAGCAGTTCTTC
- | 19 | TRBD2 | TRBJ2-1 | TRBV19 | CASSIESLAGLGNYNEQFF | TGTGCCAGTAGTATAGAGTCGCTAGCGGGATTAGGGAACTACAATGAGCAGTTCTTC
- | 16 | TRBD2 | TRBJ2-1 | TRBV27 | CASSPPGLAPYNEQFF | TGTGCCAGCAGTCCGCCGGGACTAGCGCCCTACAATGAGCAGTTCTTC
- | 14 | - | TRBJ1-2 | TRBV11-2 | CASSKGPINYGYTF | TGTGCCAGCAGCAAGGGCCCGATTAACTATGGCTACACCTTC
- | 15 | TRBD2 | TRBJ2-1 | TRBV5-1 | CASSLAGTSGNEQFF | TGCGCCAGCAGCTTGGCCGGGACTAGCGGCAATGAGCAGTTCTTC
few | 14 | TRBD2 | TRBJ2-3 | TRBV20-1 | CSAEAGDYTDTQYF | TGCAGTGCCGAAGCGGGAGATTACACAGATACGCAGTATTTT
- | 14 | - | TRBJ1-1 | TRBV4-1 | CASSLEGGGTEAFF | TGCGCCAGCAGCCTAGAGGGAGGCGGCACTGAAGCTTTCTTT
- | 15 | - | TRBJ2-3 | TRBV7-7 | CASSLGAGNTDTQYF | TGTGCCAGCAGCTTAGGGGCGGGGAACACAGATACGCAGTATTTT
few | 13 | - | TRBJ2-3 | TRBV11-2 | CASEGNFTDTQYF | TGTGCCAGCGAAGGAAATTTCACAGATACGCAGTATTTT
few | 16 | - | TRBJ1-4 | TRBV7-8 | CASSPGIVATNEKLFF | TGTGCCAGCAGCCCGGGCATAGTTGCAACTAATGAAAAACTGTTTTTT
few | 15 | - | TRBJ2-2 | TRBV11-3 | CASSRRGRGTGELFF | TGTGCCAGCAGCCGGAGGGGGCGAGGAACCGGGGAGCTGTTTTTT
- | 14 | - | TRBJ2-1 | TRBV30 | CAARWGVSGNEQFF | TGTGCCGCGAGATGGGGGGTCTCGGGGAATGAGCAGTTCTTC
few | 14 | - | TRBJ1-5 | TRBV6-1 | CASRPGPAREPQHF | TGTGCCAGCAGACCCGGACCGGCGAGAGAGCCCCAGCATTTT
few | 14 | - | TRBJ1-4 | TRBV7-6 | CASKDPSPYEKLFF | TGTGCCAGCAAAGACCCGTCCCCATATGAAAAACTGTTTTTT
many | 14 | - | TRBJ1-1 | TRBV2 | CASSERQFNTEAFF | TGTGCCAGCAGTGAACGCCAATTCAACACTGAAGCTTTCTTT
- | 16 | TRBD2 | TRBJ2-3 | TRBV7-2 | CASSFRRGGGTDTQYF | TGTGCCAGCAGCTTTCGGCGGGGGGGCGGCACAGATACGCAGTATTTT
- | 18 | TRBD2 | TRBJ2-3 | TRBV27 | CASSRPGLASSYTDTQYF | TGTGCCAGCAGTCGCCCGGGACTAGCCAGTAGCTACACAGATACGCAGTATTTT
many | 11 | - | TRBJ2-7 | TRBV29-1 | CSVGMGDEQYF | TGCAGCGTGGGGATGGGGGACGAGCAGTACTTC
- | 17 | - | TRBJ2-3 | TRBV5-1 | CASSLERLAFSTDTQYF | TGCGCCAGCAGCTTGGAACGGCTAGCTTTTAGCACAGATACGCAGTATTTT
- | 15 | - | TRBJ1-1 | TRBV19 | CASSIANVRLAEAFF | TGTGCCAGTAGTATAGCTAACGTCCGTTTAGCTGAAGCTTTCTTT
few | 16 | - | TRBJ2-2 | TRBV6-5 | CASSYSPVGAPGELFF | TGTGCCAGCAGTTACTCGCCAGTGGGGGCCCCCGGGGAGCTGTTTTTT
- | 20 | TRBD1 | TRBJ2-1 | TRBV9 | CASSVEWGQGSQLYYNEQFF | TGTGCCAGCAGCGTAGAATGGGGACAGGGCTCGCAGTTGTACTACAATGAGCAGTTCTTC
few | 15 | - | TRBJ2-5 | TRBV7-9 | CASSSWGAYQETQYF | TGTGCCAGCAGCTCGTGGGGGGCCTACCAAGAGACCCAGTACTTC
many | 13 | TRBD1 | TRBJ1-4 | TRBV12-3/TRBV12-4 | CASWGGGDEKLFF | TGTGCCAGCTGGGGAGGGGGCGATGAAAAACTGTTTTTT
- | 16 | - | TRBJ1-5 | TRBV6-4 | CATLRKGASSNQPQHF | TGTGCCACCCTAAGAAAGGGAGCGAGTAGCAATCAGCCCCAGCATTTT
few | 16 | - | TRBJ2-1 | TRBV6-6 | CASSSFPGGPYNEQFF | TGTGCCAGCAGTAGTTTTCCTGGAGGCCCCTACAATGAGCAGTTCTTC
few | 14 | - | TRBJ2-3 | TRBV5-1 | CASSLEGFTDTQYF | TGCGCCAGCAGCTTGGAGGGGTTCACAGATACGCAGTATTTT
few | 13 | - | TRBJ2-7 | TRBV19 | CASSWGPSYEQYF | TGTGCCAGTAGTTGGGGGCCCTCCTACGAGCAGTACTTC
- | 14 | - | TRBJ2-7 | TRBV12-3/TRBV12-4 | CASTYGGPLYEQYF | TGTGCCAGCACTTACGGGGGACCCCTCTACGAGCAGTACTTC
few | 17 | - | TRBJ1-5 | TRBV6-2/TRBV6-3 | CASSILDWGVGNQPQHF | TGTGCCAGCAGTATACTGGATTGGGGGGTCGGCAATCAGCCCCAGCATTTT
- | 14 | - | TRBJ2-2 | TRBV7-6 | CASSREANTGELFF | TGTGCCAGCAGCCGGGAAGCGAACACCGGGGAGCTGTTTTTT
- | 15 | - | TRBJ2-2 | TRBV5-1 | CASSLDRVNTGELFF | TGCGCCAGCAGCTTGGACAGGGTGAACACCGGGGAGCTGTTTTTT
many | 15 | - | TRBJ2-7 | TRBV7-9 | CASSSGTTSSYEQYF | TGTGCCAGCAGTTCCGGCACTACAAGCTCCTACGAGCAGTACTTC
- | 14 | - | TRBJ2-7 | TRBV7-6 | CASSLFRDQYEQYF | TGTGCCAGCAGCTTATTCAGGGATCAGTACGAGCAGTACTTC
- | 15 | TRBD2 | TRBJ2-7 | TRBV2 | CASSGTSGSPYEQYF | TGTGCCAGCAGTGGGACTAGCGGGAGTCCCTACGAGCAGTACTTC
many | 12 | - | TRBJ2-2 | TRBV3-1 | CASASGAGELFF | TGTGCCAGCGCATCTGGGGCCGGGGAGCTGTTTTTT